Listed here are 25 T cell receptor beta chains from one sample, sequenced in a study of Ad26.COV2.S vaccination and SARS-CoV-2 variants. Treatment described: around 19 received Ad26.COV2.S at low or high dose, single or two shots; about 5 received placebo; per-sample allocation not given. Day 63 after the first vaccine or placebo injection was the time point for sampling. Repertoires were generated with immunoSEQ multiplex PCR, while TCRdb's copy carries only in-frame clones and drops some. The table includes roughly 460,000 clones, roughly nine tenths detected once. This sample comprised peripheral blood, obtained in a trial of Ad26.COV2.S vaccine versus placebo. The receptor source for this set is a person aged 18-60 years who received the Ad26.COV2.S COVID-19 vaccine or a placebo.

The chain recombines TRBV2 with TRBJ1-5; weak D call: TRBD1 (6 bases). Germline CDR1 SNHLY, CDR2 FYNNEI. Trimming shortened V by 5 bases and J by 0 bases, and 17 bases separated the two germline ends. The CDR3 consists of 17 residues. CDR3 loop: CASSLQGSMNSNQPQHF. CDR3 bases: TGTGCCAGCAGTCTTCAGGGGTCAATGAATAGCAATCAGCCCCAGCATTTT.

The chain recombines TRBV14 with TRBJ1-4, with D uncertain. Germline lookup yields CDR1 SGHDN and CDR2 FVKESK. This CDR3 region has 13 residues. V gave up 7 bases and J gave up 2 bases, with 8 bases separating them. In DNA, the CDR3 is TGTGCCAGCAAGAGAAGTACTAATGAAAAACTGTTTTTT. This sequence encodes CASKRSTNEKLFF.

J is TRBJ1-1 and V is TRBV28, with D hard to call. There are 13 residues in the CDR3. Trimming pared 2 bases from V and 6 bases from J, leaving 10 bases between. Germline CDR1 and CDR2: MDHEN and SYDVKM. The CDR3 DNA sequence: TGTGCCAGCAGTTTACACAGTTTACCTGAAGCTTTCTTT. Protein product: CASSLHSLPEAFF.

The chain recombines TRBV10-3 with TRBJ2-7, with D unresolved. The CDR3 runs 12 residues. Germline V gives CDR1 ENHRY, CDR2 SYGVKD. V dropped 5 bases and J dropped 4 bases, with 9 bases sitting between them. The CDR3 protein is CAISSDSYEQYF. DNA for the CDR3: TGTGCCATCAGTTCCGATTCGTACGAGCAGTACTTC.

This sequence joins TRBV25-1 and TRBJ2-1; possibly TRBD2 for D (6 bases). The CDR3 loop spans 12 amino acids. V was clipped by 3 bases and J by 8 bases, with 8 bases between them. Germline V gene lookup returns CDR1 MGHDK and CDR2 SYGVNS. The CDR3 DNA follows: TGTGCCAGCAGTGATTCTAGCGATGAGCAGTTCTTC. Translating gives CASSDSSDEQFF.

The rearrangement uses TRBV19 and TRBJ1-1; 8 bases are a match to TRBD1. The junction had 12 bases not matched to a gene; V was cut back by 6 bases and J by 3 bases. Looked up from germline, CDR1 is LNHDA and CDR2 is SQIVND (reference sequence). The CDR3 consists of 16 residues. CDR3 coding DNA: TGTGCCAGTAGCACACGATCAGACAGGGGAGACACTGAAGCTTTCTTT. Its translation is CASSTRSDRGDTEAFF.

The chain has TRBV7-9 and TRBJ1-2; 7 bases line up with TRBD1. This CDR3 has 13 amino acids. The germline V gene has CDR1 SEHNR and CDR2 FQNEAQ (reference sequence). V was clipped by 5 bases and J by 6 bases; unmatched bases: 6. The CDR3 protein is CASSLRTGNGYTF. CDR3 sequence (DNA): TGTGCCAGCAGCCTGAGGACAGGCAATGGCTACACCTTC. Full variable domain (missing parts from reference TRBV7-9 and TRBJ1-2): DTGVSQNPRHKITKRGQNVTFRCDPISEHNRLYWYRQTLGQGPEFLTYFQNEAQLEKSRLLSDRFSAERPKGSFSTLEIQRTEQGDSAMYLCASSLRTGNGYTFGSGTRLTVV.

J is TRBJ2-1 and V is TRBV2; TRBD2 matches 8 bases. Germline V CDR1 and CDR2: SNHLY, FYNNEI. The V segment lost 6 bases and the J segment 0 bases; nucleotides outside the gene matches: 4. The CDR3 is 15 amino acids. This CDR3 reads CASRSGTSSYNEQFF. The CDR3 DNA reads TGTGCCAGCAGATCCGGGACTAGCTCCTACAATGAGCAGTTCTTC.

V gene TRBV6-5 combines with J gene TRBJ2-7; 8 nucleotides agree with TRBD1. The germline gives CDR1 MNHEY, CDR2 SVGAGI. This CDR3 has 14 residues. Trimming removed 7 bases from V and 3 bases from J; junction bases left unmatched: 8. CDR3 amino acids: CASTKGQGNYEQYF. In nucleotides, the CDR3 is TGTGCCAGCACCAAAGGACAGGGAAACTACGAGCAGTACTTC.

The chain carries TRBV27 and TRBJ2-7; 9 bases fit TRBD1. The trim removed 5 bases at V and 0 bases at J, leaving 5 bases unmatched. Germline values: CDR1 MNHEY, CDR2 SMNVEV (reference sequence). This CDR3 contains 15 residues. The CDR3 bases are TGTGCCAGCAGTCCCCTGGGACAGGGCTCCTACGAGCAGTACTTC. It specifies CASSPLGQGSYEQYF.

J is TRBJ2-1 and V is TRBV28; unclear D gene. V lost 5 bases to trimming and J lost 6 bases, with 8 bases between them. CDR3 length: 12 amino acids. Germline V gene data show CDR1 as MDHEN and CDR2 as SYDVKM. The CDR3: CASSTPGNEQFF. Written as DNA, the CDR3 is TGTGCCAGCAGTACCCCTGGCAATGAGCAGTTCTTC.

J is TRBJ2-1 and V is TRBV28; TRBD2 aligns across 8 bases. The CDR3 extends over 17 amino acids. V shed 8 bases, J shed 4 bases, and the junction held 16 bases outside the gene matches. The germline V gene encodes CDR1 MDHEN and CDR2 SYDVKM. This CDR3 is CASSRASSSGVYNEQFF. The CDR3, as DNA: TGTGCCAGCTCCCGGGCCTCTAGTAGCGGGGTATACAATGAGCAGTTCTTC. Using reference TRBV28 and TRBJ2-1 for the parts outside the CDR3, the full variable domain is DVKVTQSSRYLVKRTGEKVFLECVQDMDHENMFWYRQDPGLGLRLIYFSYDVKMKEKGDIPEGYSVSREKKERFSLILESASTNQTSMYLCASSRASSSGVYNEQFFGPGTRLTVL.

The V call is TRBV19, the J call TRBJ2-7; D is ambiguous. Germline values: CDR1 LNHDA, CDR2 SQIVND (reference sequence). With 1 base removed from V and 3 bases from J, the gap between germline ends came to 4 bases. The CDR3 spans 12 residues. The DNA of the CDR3 is TGTGCCAGTAGTATAGGCGGCTACGAGCAGTACTTC. Its translation: CASSIGGYEQYF.

The rearrangement links TRBV27 to TRBJ2-1, with D possibly matching TRBD2 (5 bases). Germline CDR1 and CDR2: MNHEY and SMNVEV (reference sequence). Trimming removed 3 bases at V and 5 bases at J, with 17 bases between. This CDR3 is built from 16 residues. The CDR3: CASSFGLADWDNEQFF. CDR3 bases: TGTGCCAGCAGTTTTGGTCTGGCGGACTGGGACAATGAGCAGTTCTTC.

The chain couples TRBV7-8 to TRBJ1-1, with 10 positions matching TRBD1. This CDR3 has 14 amino acids. With 5 bases clipped from V and 4 bases from J, the junction kept 4 bases outside the gene matches. The germline V gene has CDR1 SGHVS and CDR2 FQNEAQ. CDR3 protein: CASSRGQGLTEAFF. The CDR3, as DNA: TGTGCCAGCAGCCGGGGACAGGGGCTCACTGAAGCTTTCTTT.

This rearrangement joins TRBV5-1 to TRBJ1-1, with D perhaps TRBD1 (6 bases). The CDR3 extends over 19 amino acids. Trimming shortened V by 0 bases and J by 0 bases, and 21 bases separated the two germline ends. Per the germline V gene, CDR1 is SGHRS and CDR2 is YFSETQ. The CDR3 loop is CASSLEFRGLGSMNTEAFF. CDR3 DNA: TGCGCCAGCAGCTTGGAGTTTCGGGGGCTCGGGTCCATGAACACTGAAGCTTTCTTT.

The J gene is TRBJ1-6, the V gene TRBV5-1; D is ambiguous. The germline V gene has CDR1 SGHRS and CDR2 YFSETQ. The CDR3 runs 17 residues. V gave up 0 bases and J gave up 11 bases, with 21 bases separating them. The CDR3 sequence is CASSLEGRHSIPTPLHF. CDR3 sequence (DNA): TGCGCCAGCAGCTTGGAAGGGAGACACTCGATCCCCACACCCCTCCACTTT.

The chain couples TRBV11-2 to TRBJ2-7; no reliable D call. The V end was cut by 4 bases, the J end by 1 base, with 8 bases between. Germline V lookup: CDR1 SGHAT, CDR2 FQNNGV. The CDR3 contains 13 residues. CDR3 protein: CASSSHQSYEQYF. DNA for the CDR3: TGTGCCAGCAGCTCCCATCAGTCCTACGAGCAGTACTTC.

The CDR3 bases are TGTGCCAGCAGCAAATTAGCGGGGGTACGATCCGGGGAGCTGTTTTTT. This encodes CASSKLAGVRSGELFF. The genes are TRBV7-2 and TRBJ2-2; 9 nucleotides line up with TRBD2. Unmatched junction bases numbered 10, after V lost 5 bases and J lost 6 bases. The CDR3 loop spans 16 amino acids. Germline V gene data show CDR1 as SGHTA and CDR2 as FQGNSA.

CDR3 DNA: TGTGCCAGCAGTTCCCTAGCTTGGACTAGCGGCTCGGGTAATGAGCAGTTCTTC. Its protein is CASSSLAWTSGSGNEQFF. The rearrangement joins TRBV28 to TRBJ2-1, with TRBD2 matching 10 bases. CDR3 size: 18 residues. Germline loops: CDR1 MDHEN, CDR2 SYDVKM. J was trimmed by 7 bases and V by 4 bases; bases with no gene match: 16.

The chain uses TRBV6-2 or TRBV6-3 and TRBJ1-2; no reliable D call. The V gene lost 5 bases and the J gene lost 4 bases, with 8 bases spanning the gap. This CDR3 is built from 12 residues. Looked up from germline, CDR1 is MNHEY and CDR2 is SVGEGT. The CDR3 spells CASSAVLYGYTF. The CDR3 DNA reads as TGTGCCAGCAGTGCAGTTCTCTATGGCTACACCTTC.

The genes are TRBV13 and TRBJ1-6; the match to TRBD1 covers 9 bases. Germline V lookup: CDR1 PRHDT, CDR2 FYEKMQ (reference sequence). This CDR3 comprises 14 residues. Germline trimming cut 5 bases from V and 9 bases from J; bases unmatched to any gene: 5. The CDR3 DNA reads TGTGCCAGCAGCCCAGGACAGGGGAGTTCACCCCTCCACTTT. Protein sequence: CASSPGQGSSPLHF.

The rearrangement joins TRBV18 to TRBJ2-7; 7 nucleotides match TRBD1. V lost 4 bases to trimming and J lost 4 bases; unmatched junction nucleotides: 13. There are 16 residues in the CDR3. The germline V gene encodes CDR1 KGHSH and CDR2 LQKENI. Here the CDR3 reads CASSHPTGAKKYEQYF. In nucleotides, the CDR3 is TGTGCCAGCTCACACCCTACAGGGGCGAAAAAATACGAGCAGTACTTC.

V gene TRBV5-6 combines with J gene TRBJ2-3, with D possibly being TRBD2 (7 bases). The CDR3 contains 18 residues. CDR1 and CDR2 (germline): SGHDT, YYEEEE. V lost 4 bases and J lost 5, with 26 bases in between. The CDR3 loop reads CASSTEIRGGGIIDTQYF. As DNA, the CDR3 is TGTGCCAGCAGCACTGAAATCAGGGGCGGGGGTATCATAGATACGCAGTATTTT.

This chain links TRBV14 with TRBJ1-2, with D maybe TRBD1 (6 bases). Trimming took 3 bases from V and 5 from J, leaving 10 bases between them. The CDR3 is 13 amino acids. Germline-derived CDR1 and CDR2 are SGHDN and FVKESK. The CDR3 loop is CASSHDTGYGYTF. For the CDR3, the DNA is TGTGCCAGCAGCCATGATACAGGGTATGGCTACACCTTC.